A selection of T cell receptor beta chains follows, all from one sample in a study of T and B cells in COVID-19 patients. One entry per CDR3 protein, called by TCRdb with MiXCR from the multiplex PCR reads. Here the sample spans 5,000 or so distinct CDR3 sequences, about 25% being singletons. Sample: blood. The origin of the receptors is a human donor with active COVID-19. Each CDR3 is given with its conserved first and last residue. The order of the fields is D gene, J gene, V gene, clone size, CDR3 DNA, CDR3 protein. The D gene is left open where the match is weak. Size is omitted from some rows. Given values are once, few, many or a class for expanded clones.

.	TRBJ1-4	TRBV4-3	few	TGCGCCAGCAGCCAAGGGATGGGACTGTCATTAAGAGGTGCAACTAATGAAAAACTGTTTTTT	CASSQGMGLSLRGATNEKLFF
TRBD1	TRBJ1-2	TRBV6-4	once	TGTGCCAGCAGTGACTCGAGACAGGGAGGCTATGGCTACACCTTC	CASSDSRQGGYGYTF
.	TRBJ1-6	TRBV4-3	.	TGCGCCAGCAGCCCCCCAGGGGCACAGGGCGCAAATTCACCCCTCCACTTT	CASSPPGAQGANSPLHF
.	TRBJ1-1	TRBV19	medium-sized	TGTGCCAGTAGTATAGAGGGGGAGGCTGAAGCTTTCTTT	CASSIEGEAEAFF
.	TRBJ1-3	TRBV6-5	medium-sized	TGTGCGGCGGCCAGTGGAAACACCATATATTTT	CAAASGNTIYF
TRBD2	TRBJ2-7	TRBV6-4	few	TGTGCCTCCAGGGAGGGACGCGTCAGAGGATGCTACTACGAGCAGTACTTC	CASREGRVRGCYYEQYF
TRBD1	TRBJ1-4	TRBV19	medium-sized	TGTGCCAGTAGTCTAAGCCCTATCGGGACAGGGGATGAAAAACTGTTTTTT	CASSLSPIGTGDEKLFF
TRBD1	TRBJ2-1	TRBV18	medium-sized	TGTGCCAGCTCACCGCGACAGGGGGGTGAGCAGTTCTTC	CASSPRQGGEQFF
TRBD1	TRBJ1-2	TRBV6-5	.	TGTGCCAGCAGCGACGATCGGACAGGGGCGTATGGCTACACCTTC	CASSDDRTGAYGYTF
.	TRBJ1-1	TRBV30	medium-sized	TGTGCCTGGAGTGCGGAGGGGAACACTGAAGCTTTCTTT	CAWSAEGNTEAFF